A selection of T cell receptor beta chains follows, all from one sample in a study of cytomegalovirus exposure and HLA in healthy donors. Libraries were prepared by immunoSEQ multiplex PCR; TCRdb keeps only in-frame clonotypes and omits some of them. The table has more than 130,000 clones, 80% to 90% seen once. The sample consisted of PBMCs. The receptors were gathered from a woman under 30 in good health and CMV-seropositive. Each CDR3 is given with its conserved first and last residue. The order of the fields is V gene, D gene, J gene, CDR3 length, CDR3 protein, CDR3 DNA. The D gene is left open where the match is weak.

V: TRBV6-5
D: TRBD2
J: TRBJ2-1
length: 15
CDR3: CASSYSRGSRGEQFF
DNA: TGTGCCAGCAGTTACTCACGCGGGAGTAGGGGTGAGCAGTTCTTC

V: TRBV4-1
D: NA
J: TRBJ2-5
length: 15
CDR3: CASSQDWHPQETQYF
DNA: TGCGCCAGCAGCCAAGATTGGCATCCACAAGAGACCCAGTACTTC

V: TRBV28
D: TRBD1
J: TRBJ1-5
length: 15
CDR3: CASRRTGALNQPQHF
DNA: TGTGCCAGCAGGCGGACAGGGGCTCTCAATCAGCCCCAGCATTTT

V: TRBV19
D: NA
J: TRBJ1-2
length: 10
CDR3: CATRIVGYTF
DNA: TGTGCCACCCGTATTGTGGGCTACACCTTC

V: TRBV28
D: NA
J: TRBJ1-2
length: 14
CDR3: CASSLQGPNYGYTF
DNA: TGTGCCAGCAGCTTACAGGGCCCTAACTATGGCTACACCTTC

V: TRBV5-1
D: NA
J: TRBJ2-3
length: 13
CDR3: CASSLGAADTQYF
DNA: TGCGCCAGCAGCTTAGGCGCGGCAGATACGCAGTATTTT

V: TRBV5-6
D: TRBD1
J: TRBJ2-7
length: 14
CDR3: CASSLGQGAYEQYF
DNA: TGTGCCAGCAGCTTGGGGCAGGGGGCTTACGAGCAGTACTTC

V: TRBV4-2
D: NA
J: TRBJ2-7
length: 15
CDR3: CASSQGRGRYYEQYF
DNA: TGTGCCAGCAGCCAAGGAAGGGGTAGGTACTACGAGCAGTACTTC

V: TRBV5-6
D: NA
J: TRBJ2-7
length: 14
CDR3: CASCRDTNSYEQYF
DNA: TGTGCCAGCTGCCGGGACACCAACTCCTACGAGCAGTACTTC

V: TRBV19
D: TRBD2
J: TRBJ2-7
length: 17
CDR3: CASSETSGGIPSYEQYF
DNA: TGTGCCAGTAGTGAGACTAGCGGGGGGATCCCGTCCTACGAGCAGTACTTC

V: TRBV6-5
D: NA
J: TRBJ1-2
length: 15
CDR3: CASSFVDRPNYGYTF
DNA: TGTGCCAGCAGTTTCGTCGACAGACCTAACTATGGCTACACCTTC

V: TRBV19
D: TRBD1
J: TRBJ2-3
length: 14
CDR3: CASSHRGLGDTQYF
DNA: TGTGCCAGTAGCCACAGGGGGCTGGGAGATACGCAGTATTTT

V: TRBV19
D: NA
J: TRBJ1-4
length: 15
CDR3: CASSTDRLLNEKLFF
DNA: TGTGCCAGTAGTACCGACAGACTCCTTAATGAAAAACTGTTTTTT

V: TRBV4-3
D: TRBD1
J: TRBJ2-2
length: 15
CDR3: CATGQGAEWTGELFF
DNA: TGCGCCACGGGACAGGGGGCGGAGTGGACCGGGGAGCTGTTTTTT

V: TRBV5-1
D: NA
J: TRBJ2-5
length: 14
CDR3: CASSLAKQQETQYF
DNA: TGCGCCAGCAGCTTGGCCAAACAGCAAGAGACCCAGTACTTC